This TCR beta chain is drawn from a study of blood T cell repertoires in COVID-19. Trimming pared 3 bases from V and 1 base from J, leaving 5 bases between. Germline V lookup: CDR1 SEHNR, CDR2 FQNEAQ (reference sequence). The CDR3 is 13 amino acids. Sequencing used immunoSEQ multiplex PCR; TCRdb keeps in-frame clones, though not all of them. The sample lists 130,000 or so clones, roughly two thirds occurring once. This chain links TRBV7-9 with TRBJ2-3; D is uncertain. The source of this sequence is a woman aged 70-85 years with acute or convalescent COVID-19. Sample: peripheral blood. The CDR3 sequence: CASSFTGTDTQYF. CDR3 sequence (DNA): TGTGCCAGCAGCTTCACAGGCACAGATACGCAGTATTTT. The entire variable domain, with the rest obtained from reference TRBV7-9 and TRBJ2-3, is as follows: DTGVSQNPRHKITKRGQNVTFRCDPISEHNRLYWYRQTLGQGPEFLTYFQNEAQLEKSRLLSDRFSAERPKGSFSTLEIQRTEQGDSAMYLCASSFTGTDTQYFGPGTRLTVL.